Each of the 7 T cell receptor beta chains below was sequenced from the same sample in a study of T cells after yellow fever vaccination. MiXCR was run by TCRdb on the 5' RACE reads, yielding one entry per CDR3 protein. Seen here are hundreds of thousands of distinct CDR3 sequences, approximately 13% observed once, and the top ten hold under 15%. The sequencing used PBMCs, collected on the day of the yellow fever booster vaccination. Receptors originate from a man aged 25-40 years who received the YFV17D yellow fever vaccine.

The V gene is TRBV4-2, the J gene TRBJ2-3; 13 nucleotides line up with TRBD2. The CDR3 spans 18 residues. Germline V CDR1 and CDR2: LGHNA, YNFKEQ. The trim removed 4 bases at V and 4 bases at J, leaving 11 bases unmatched. CDR3 in amino acids: CASSLTSGRALQADTQYF. In DNA form, the CDR3 reads TGTGCCAGCAGCCTTACTAGCGGGAGGGCCCTCCAAGCAGATACGCAGTATTTT.

In its sample, this clonotype was seen a few times. The chain uses TRBV7-9 and TRBJ2-1; weak D call: TRBD1 (5 bases). There are 13 residues in the CDR3. Germline V gives CDR1 SEHNR, CDR2 FQNEAQ (reference sequence). The ends were cut back, 5 bases at V and 8 bases at J, with 13 bases in the middle. DNA for the CDR3: TGTGCCAGCAGCCCAGGGCGCCCCCATGAGCAGTTCTTC. Encoded protein: CASSPGRPHEQFF. Supplemented by reference TRBV7-9 and TRBJ2-1, the full variable domain reads DTGVSQNPRHKITKRGQNVTFRCDPISEHNRLYWYRQTLGQGPEFLTYFQNEAQLEKSRLLSDRFSAERPKGSFSTLEIQRTEQGDSAMYLCASSPGRPHEQFFGPGTRLTVL.

The chain has TRBV4-2 and TRBJ2-2; TRBD2 agrees at 9 bases. Germline CDR1 reads LGHNA; CDR2 reads YNFKEQ. This CDR3 comprises 17 residues. J gave up 2 bases and V 1 base, and 5 bases lay outside the gene matches. The CDR3 reads CASSQAVLAGNTGELFF. CDR3 nucleotide sequence: TGTGCCAGCAGCCAAGCTGTTCTAGCGGGAAACACCGGGGAGCTGTTTTTT.

The rearrangement links TRBV27 to TRBJ2-3, with a possible D match to TRBD2 (6 bases). The germline gives CDR1 MNHEY, CDR2 SMNVEV (reference sequence). V lost 7 bases and J 6 bases, leaving 20 bases between the germline ends. The CDR3 contains 15 residues. CDR3 sequence: CASMMLARTSDTQYF. Here the CDR3 DNA reads TGTGCCAGCATGATGCTAGCGAGAACTTCGGATACGCAGTATTTT.

This sequence joins TRBV10-3 and TRBJ2-2; TRBD2 matches at 10 bases. This CDR3 has 17 residues. The germline gives CDR1 ENHRY, CDR2 SYGVKD. With V trimmed by 0 bases and J by 2 bases, 3 bases remained unmatched. This CDR3 reads CAISESGLAVNTGELFF. The CDR3, as DNA: TGTGCCATCAGTGAGTCCGGACTAGCGGTAAACACCGGGGAGCTGTTTTTT.

V is TRBV6-5 and J is TRBJ1-5, with a possible D match to TRBD1 (5 bases). Germline V gene data show CDR1 as MNHEY and CDR2 as SVGAGI. V lost 4 bases and J 7 bases, leaving 17 bases between the germline ends. CDR3 length: 15 residues. CDR3 DNA sequence: TGTGCCAGCAGTTTCGGCACAGGAGGTTCACAGCCCCAGCATTTT. This gives the protein CASSFGTGGSQPQHF.

This chain uses TRBV6-1 with TRBJ2-7; TRBD1 agrees at 7 bases. The V gene's germline CDR1 is MNHNS and CDR2 SASEGT. The length of the CDR3 is 13 residues. V trimming: 6 bases; J trimming: 6 bases; junction bases outside the gene matches: 8. The CDR3 region is CASRTGTAGEQYF. The CDR3 region has the DNA TGTGCCAGCAGAACTGGGACAGCTGGCGAGCAGTACTTC.